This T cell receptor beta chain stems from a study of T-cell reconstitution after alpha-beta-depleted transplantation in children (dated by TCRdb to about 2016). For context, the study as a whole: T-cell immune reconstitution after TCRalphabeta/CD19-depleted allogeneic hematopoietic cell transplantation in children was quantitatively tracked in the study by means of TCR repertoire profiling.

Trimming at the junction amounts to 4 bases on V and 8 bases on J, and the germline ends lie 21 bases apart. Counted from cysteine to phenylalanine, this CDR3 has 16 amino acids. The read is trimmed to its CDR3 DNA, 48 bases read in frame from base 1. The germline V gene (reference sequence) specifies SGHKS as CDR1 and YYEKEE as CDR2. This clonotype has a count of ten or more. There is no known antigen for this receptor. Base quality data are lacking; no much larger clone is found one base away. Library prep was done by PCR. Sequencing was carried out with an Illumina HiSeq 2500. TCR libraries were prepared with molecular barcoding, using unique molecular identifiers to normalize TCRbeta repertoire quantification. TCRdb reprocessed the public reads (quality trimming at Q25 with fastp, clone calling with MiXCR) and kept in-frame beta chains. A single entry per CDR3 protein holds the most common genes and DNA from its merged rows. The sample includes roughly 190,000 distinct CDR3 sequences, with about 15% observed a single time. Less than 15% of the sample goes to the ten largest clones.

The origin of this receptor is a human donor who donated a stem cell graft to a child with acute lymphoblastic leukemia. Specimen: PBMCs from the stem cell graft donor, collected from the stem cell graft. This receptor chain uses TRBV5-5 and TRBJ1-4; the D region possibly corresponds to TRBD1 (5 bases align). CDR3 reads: CASSTRISRGREKLFF. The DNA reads TGTGCCAGCAGCACCCGTATCTCTCGGGGCCGCGAAAAACTGTTTTTT.